The 25 T cell receptor beta chains presented below share a single source sample, sequenced in a study of shared clonotypes between healthy human individuals. Sequenced by immunoSEQ multiplex PCR; TCRdb stores in-frame clones only, minus some. The data show some 2,000,000 clones, with about 95% seen just once and under 0.15% held by the top ten. Sequencing input: naive CD4+ T cells sorted from blood. The subset here: CD45RA+ positively selected. These receptors all stem from a man younger than 35 in good health.

The chain is built from TRBV2 and TRBJ1-4; D is unresolved. This CDR3 region has 12 residues. The germline CDR1 and CDR2 sequences are SNHLY and FYNNEI. The V and J ends lost 7 bases and 10 bases respectively, with 13 bases between them. The CDR3 region is CASKPDEGKLFF. The CDR3 nucleotides are TGTGCCAGCAAGCCGGACGAAGGAAAACTGTTTTTT.

The chain carries TRBV9 and TRBJ2-3; D not resolved. V was trimmed by 0 bases and J by 2 bases, leaving 7 bases between them. This CDR3 has 14 residues. The germline V gene encodes CDR1 SGDLS and CDR2 YYNGEE. The CDR3: CASSVDPATDTQYF. DNA of the CDR3: TGTGCCAGCAGCGTAGATCCAGCCACAGATACGCAGTATTTT.

V usage is TRBV19 and J usage is TRBJ2-5; no definite D call. The germline V and J ends were trimmed by 4 bases and 0 bases, with 9 bases remaining between them. This CDR3 comprises 14 residues. From germline, CDR1 is LNHDA and CDR2 SQIVND (reference sequence). CDR3 sequence reads: CASSSRADQETQYF. CDR3 coding DNA: TGTGCCAGTAGTAGCCGAGCAGACCAAGAGACCCAGTACTTC.

This clone was observed once. The chain joins TRBV28 to TRBJ1-4, with no clear D. Germline lookup yields CDR1 MDHEN and CDR2 SYDVKM. Trimming shortened V by 2 bases and J by 7 bases, and 5 bases separated the two germline ends. The CDR3 spans 12 residues. The CDR3 nucleotides read TGTGCCAGCAGTTTAGGGGTTGAAAAACTGTTTTTT. Translated: CASSLGVEKLFF.

There are a few counts of this clone. J is TRBJ2-1 and V is TRBV30; D is unresolved. The CDR3 spans 13 residues. Trimming shortened V by 1 base and J by 10 bases, and 14 bases separated the two germline ends. Germline CDR1 reads GTSNPN; CDR2 reads SVGIG (reference sequence). This CDR3 reads CAWSAGPPGEQFF. In nucleotides, the CDR3 is TGTGCCTGGAGTGCGGGTCCCCCCGGGGAGCAGTTCTTC.

The V gene is TRBV9, the J gene TRBJ2-2; D gene unclear. Germline CDR1 is SGDLS and CDR2 is YYNGEE. V was cut by 3 bases and J by 4 bases, with 16 bases left in between. CDR3 length equals 16 residues. The CDR3 reads CASSANPPLSTGELFF. Written as DNA, the CDR3 is TGTGCCAGCAGCGCGAATCCCCCTCTGTCCACCGGGGAGCTGTTTTTT.

The chain is built from TRBV5-4 and TRBJ2-6; D is possibly TRBD1 or TRBD2 (5 bases each). Looked up from germline, CDR1 is SGHNT and CDR2 is YYREEE (reference sequence). There are 17 residues in the CDR3. The ends were cut back, 5 bases at V and 0 bases at J, with 15 bases in the middle. CDR3 region: CASRSGTQSSGANVLTF. In DNA form, the CDR3 reads TGTGCCAGCAGATCCGGGACGCAAAGCTCTGGGGCCAACGTCCTGACTTTC.

The rearrangement links TRBV15 to TRBJ1-4; D might be TRBD1 (5 bases). Germline V gene sequence: CDR1 LNHNV, CDR2 YYDKDF (reference sequence). The CDR3 has 16 residues. Trimming removed 6 bases at V and 8 bases at J, with 22 bases between. The CDR3 is CATSRDHSAGGEKLFF. In DNA form, the CDR3 reads TGTGCCACCAGTAGGGACCACTCGGCAGGAGGGGAAAAACTGTTTTTT.

V is TRBV6-1 and J is TRBJ2-3; 7 nucleotides match TRBD1. CDR3 size: 13 residues. J lost 6 bases, V lost 4 bases, and 4 bases had no gene match. From germline, CDR1 is MNHNS and CDR2 SASEGT. The CDR3 sequence is CASSAFRGDTQYF. In nucleotides, the CDR3 is TGTGCCAGCAGTGCCTTCAGGGGGGATACGCAGTATTTT.

This clone was recorded only once. This chain uses TRBV5-8 with TRBJ2-7; no reliable D call. Trimming pared 4 bases from V and 0 bases from J, leaving 17 bases between. The CDR3 loop spans 16 amino acids. Per the germline V gene, CDR1 is SGHTS and CDR2 is YDEGEE. In DNA, the CDR3 is TGTGCCAGCAGCCCCTTCGAAGGCTATCACTCCTACGAGCAGTACTTC. It is translated as CASSPFEGYHSYEQYF.

V usage is TRBV27 and J usage is TRBJ2-2; D not certain. Per germline, CDR1 MNHEY and CDR2 SMNVEV (reference sequence). V was pared by 6 bases and J by 7 bases, with 9 bases between. The CDR3 is 12 amino acids. The CDR3 sequence is CASSTVGGELFF. In nucleotides, the CDR3 is TGTGCCAGCAGCACCGTAGGCGGGGAGCTGTTTTTT.

The rearrangement links TRBV6-1 to TRBJ1-2; 10 bases are a match to TRBD1. This CDR3 is built from 16 residues. Germline V gene lookup returns CDR1 MNHNS and CDR2 SASEGT. The ends lost 2 bases at V and 4 bases at J; junction bases unmatched: 7. DNA for the CDR3: TGTGCCAGCAGTGAAAAACCGGGACAGGGGATCTATGGCTACACCTTC. Residues: CASSEKPGQGIYGYTF.

The J gene is TRBJ2-3, the V gene TRBV5-1; D gene unclear. Trimming pared 3 bases from V and 4 bases from J, leaving 15 bases between. Germline V gives CDR1 SGHRS, CDR2 YFSETQ. The CDR3 sequence is 15 residues long. CDR3 nucleotides: TGCGCCAGCAGCTCCACGGACGGAGTGGCAGATACGCAGTATTTT. Protein: CASSSTDGVADTQYF.

This rearrangement joins TRBV27 to TRBJ1-3, with TRBD1 matching 7 bases. The germline CDR1 and CDR2 sequences are MNHEY and SMNVEV (reference sequence). The V and J ends lost 2 bases and 3 bases, in that order; junction bases with no gene match: 1. The CDR3 sequence is 14 residues long. The CDR3 is CASSLAGGGNTIYF. The CDR3 DNA reads as TGTGCCAGCAGTTTAGCAGGGGGTGGAAACACCATATATTTT.

The CDR3 sequence is CASRTRQGSSYNEQFF. The CDR3 DNA is TGTGCCAGCAGAACCAGACAGGGGAGCTCCTACAATGAGCAGTTCTTC. The V and J genes are TRBV6-6 and TRBJ2-1; 8 nucleotides agree with TRBD1. The CDR3 sequence is 16 residues long. From germline, CDR1 is MNHNY and CDR2 SVGAGI (reference sequence). V was pared by 6 bases and J by 0 bases, with 7 bases of the junction left unmatched.

The chain is built from TRBV18 and TRBJ2-1; 8 bases are a match to TRBD2. The CDR3 loop spans 16 amino acids. Germline V CDR1 and CDR2: KGHSH, LQKENI. V shed 3 bases, J shed 5 bases, and the junction held 9 bases outside the gene matches. This CDR3 is CASSPLGGDFNNEQFF. The CDR3 bases are TGTGCCAGCTCACCCCTCGGGGGGGATTTCAACAATGAGCAGTTCTTC.

This clone was picked up one time. The rearrangement links TRBV30 to TRBJ1-2; maybe TRBD1 (5 bases). Trimming shortened V by 1 base and J by 4 bases, and 13 bases separated the two germline ends. The CDR3 length is 14 residues. The germline CDR1 and CDR2 sequences are GTSNPN and SVGIG (reference sequence). The CDR3, as DNA: TGTGCCTGGAGTGAGACAGCCACTTCCTATGGCTACACCTTC. Translated, it gives CAWSETATSYGYTF.

The chain carries TRBV25-1 and TRBJ2-7; tentatively, D is TRBD1 (6 bases). V was clipped by 5 bases and J by 3 bases, with 14 bases between them. The CDR3 covers 14 residues. Germline CDR1 MGHDK, CDR2 SYGVNS. The CDR3 loop reads CASSSATGFYEQYF. The CDR3 DNA reads as TGTGCCAGCAGTAGCGCCACAGGGTTCTACGAGCAGTACTTC.

The chain carries TRBV18 and TRBJ2-7; 7 nucleotides line up with TRBD2. The CDR3 loop spans 15 amino acids. Trimming removed 2 bases from V and 4 bases from J; junction bases left unmatched: 8. The germline gives CDR1 KGHSH, CDR2 LQKENI. CDR3 coding DNA: TGTGCCAGCTCACCAGTCAGGGACTATCCTTACGAGCAGTACTTC. Protein sequence: CASSPVRDYPYEQYF.

V is TRBV19 and J is TRBJ2-1; 10 nucleotides match TRBD2. Germline CDR1 and CDR2: LNHDA and SQIVND (reference sequence). The V gene end was trimmed by 4 bases and the J gene end by 4 bases; junction bases not matched to a gene: 1. CDR3 size: 14 residues. The CDR3 bases are TGTGCCAGTAGTACACTAGCGGGGTACAATGAGCAGTTCTTC. Translation: CASSTLAGYNEQFF.

The rearrangement joins TRBV28 to TRBJ1-1; no clear D. CDR1 MDHEN and CDR2 SYDVKM come from the germline V gene. CDR3 length: 12 amino acids. The germline V and J ends were trimmed by 2 bases and 6 bases, with 7 bases remaining between them. This CDR3 is CASSLTQSEAFF. The CDR3, as DNA: TGTGCCAGCAGTTTAACTCAGTCTGAAGCTTTCTTT.

The chain joins TRBV11-2 to TRBJ2-7; unclear D gene. Germline assignment: CDR1 SGHAT and CDR2 FQNNGV. This CDR3 is built from 13 residues. The V end was cut by 3 bases, the J end by 2 bases, with 8 bases between. The CDR3: CASSFGPTYEQYF. CDR3 bases: TGTGCCAGCAGCTTCGGACCCACCTACGAGCAGTACTTC.

The chain has TRBV7-2 and TRBJ1-2; D is unresolved. This CDR3 is 16 amino acids long. V lost 2 bases and J 1 base, leaving 14 bases between the germline ends. CDR1 and CDR2 (germline): SGHTA, FQGNSA. This CDR3 is CASSLNGRTDNYGYTF. For the CDR3, the DNA is TGTGCCAGCAGCTTAAACGGGCGGACGGATAACTATGGCTACACCTTC.

The chain joins TRBV4-2 to TRBJ2-5, with D possibly being TRBD2 (6 bases). The V end lost 2 bases, the J end lost 2 bases, and 12 bases lay between the germline ends. This CDR3 comprises 15 residues. In germline, CDR1 is LGHNA, CDR2 YNFKEQ. The CDR3 reads CASSQRAGNQETQYF. The CDR3 nucleotides are TGTGCCAGCAGCCAACGGGCGGGGAATCAAGAGACCCAGTACTTC.

Comments on this clone: The sample contains more than one DNA sequence encoding this CDR3. V usage is TRBV5-1 and J usage is TRBJ2-1, with D possibly called TRBD1 or TRBD2 (5 bases each). V lost 0 bases and J lost 7, with 5 bases in between. CDR3 length equals 12 residues. CDR1 is SGHRS and CDR2 is YFSETQ in the germline V gene. The CDR3 protein is CASSLGGNEQFF. DNA for the CDR3: TGCGCCAGCAGCTTGGGGGGGAATGAGCAGTTCTTC. Full variable domain (rest looked up from reference TRBV5-1 and TRBJ2-1): KAGVTQTPRYLIKTRGQQVTLSCSPISGHRSVSWYQQTPGQGLQFLFEYFSETQRNKGNFPGRFSGRQFSNSRSEMNVSTLELGDSALYLCASSLGGNEQFFGPGTRLTVL.